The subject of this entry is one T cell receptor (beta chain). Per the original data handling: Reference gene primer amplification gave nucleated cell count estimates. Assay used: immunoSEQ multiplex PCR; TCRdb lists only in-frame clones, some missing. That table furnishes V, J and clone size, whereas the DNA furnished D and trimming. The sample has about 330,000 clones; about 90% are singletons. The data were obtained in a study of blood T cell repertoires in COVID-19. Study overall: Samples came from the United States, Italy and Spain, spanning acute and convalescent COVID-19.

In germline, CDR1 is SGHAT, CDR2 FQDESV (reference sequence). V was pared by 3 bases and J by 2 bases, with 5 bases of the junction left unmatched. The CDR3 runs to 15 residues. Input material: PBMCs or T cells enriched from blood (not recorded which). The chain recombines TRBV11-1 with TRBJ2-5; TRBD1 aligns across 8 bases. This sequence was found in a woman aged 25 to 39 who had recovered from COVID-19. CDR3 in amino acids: CASSFDTGGQETQYF. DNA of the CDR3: TGTGCCAGCAGCTTTGATACAGGGGGGCAAGAGACCCAGTACTTC.